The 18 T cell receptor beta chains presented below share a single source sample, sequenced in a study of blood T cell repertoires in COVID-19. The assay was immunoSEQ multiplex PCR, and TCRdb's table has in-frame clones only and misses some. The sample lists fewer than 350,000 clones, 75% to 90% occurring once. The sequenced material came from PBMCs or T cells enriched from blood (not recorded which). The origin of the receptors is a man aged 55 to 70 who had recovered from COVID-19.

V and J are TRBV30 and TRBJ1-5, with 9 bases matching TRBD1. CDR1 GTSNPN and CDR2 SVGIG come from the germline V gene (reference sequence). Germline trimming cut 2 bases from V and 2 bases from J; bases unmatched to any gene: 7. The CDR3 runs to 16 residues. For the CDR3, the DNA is TGTGCCTGGAGTCCACGGACAGGGGAACGCAATCAGCCCCAGCATTTT. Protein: CAWSPRTGERNQPQHF.

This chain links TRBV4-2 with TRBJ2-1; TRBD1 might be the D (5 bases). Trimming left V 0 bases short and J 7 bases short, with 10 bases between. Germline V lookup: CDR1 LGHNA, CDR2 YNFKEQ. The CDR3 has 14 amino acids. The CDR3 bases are TGTGCCAGCAGCCAAGACGGCAGGGCAAATGAGCAGTTCTTC. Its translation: CASSQDGRANEQFF.

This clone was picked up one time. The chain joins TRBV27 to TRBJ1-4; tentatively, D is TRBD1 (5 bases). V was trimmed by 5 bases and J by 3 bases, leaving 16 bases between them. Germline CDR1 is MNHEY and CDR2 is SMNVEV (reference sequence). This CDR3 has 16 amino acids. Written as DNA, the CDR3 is TGTGCCAGCAGTCCACAGACAGTGATGTCTAATGAAAAACTGTTTTTT. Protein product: CASSPQTVMSNEKLFF.

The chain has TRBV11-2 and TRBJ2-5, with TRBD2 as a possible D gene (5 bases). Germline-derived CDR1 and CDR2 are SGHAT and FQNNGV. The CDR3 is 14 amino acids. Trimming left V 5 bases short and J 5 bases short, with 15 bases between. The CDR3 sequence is CASSRRLASETQYF. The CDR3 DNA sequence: TGTGCCAGCAGCCGACGCCTAGCTAGCGAGACCCAGTACTTC.

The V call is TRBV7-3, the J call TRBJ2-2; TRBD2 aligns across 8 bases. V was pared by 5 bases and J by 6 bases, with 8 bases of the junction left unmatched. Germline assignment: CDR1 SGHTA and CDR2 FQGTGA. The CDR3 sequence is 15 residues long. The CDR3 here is CASSSTGRGAGELFF. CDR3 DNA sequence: TGTGCCAGCAGCAGCACCGGGAGGGGCGCCGGGGAGCTGTTTTTT.

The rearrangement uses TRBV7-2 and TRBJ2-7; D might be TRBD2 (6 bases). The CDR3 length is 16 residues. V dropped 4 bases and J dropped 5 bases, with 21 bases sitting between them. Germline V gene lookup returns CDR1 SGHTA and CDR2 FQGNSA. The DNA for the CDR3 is TGTGCCAGCAGCTGGCTCGTCGGGAGCCGCGGGGACGAGCAGTACTTC. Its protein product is CASSWLVGSRGDEQYF.

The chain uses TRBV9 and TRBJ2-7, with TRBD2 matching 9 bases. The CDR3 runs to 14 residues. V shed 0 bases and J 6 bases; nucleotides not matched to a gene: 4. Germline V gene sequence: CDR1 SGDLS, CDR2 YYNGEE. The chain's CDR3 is CASSVVAGVGEQYF. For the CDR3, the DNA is TGTGCCAGCAGCGTAGTAGCGGGAGTGGGCGAGCAGTACTTC.

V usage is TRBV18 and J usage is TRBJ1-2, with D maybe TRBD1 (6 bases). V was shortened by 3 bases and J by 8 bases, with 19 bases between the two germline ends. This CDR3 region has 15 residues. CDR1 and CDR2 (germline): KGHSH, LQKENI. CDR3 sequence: CASSPRDIPMAGYTF. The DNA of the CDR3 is TGTGCCAGCTCACCTAGGGACATTCCTATGGCCGGCTACACCTTC.

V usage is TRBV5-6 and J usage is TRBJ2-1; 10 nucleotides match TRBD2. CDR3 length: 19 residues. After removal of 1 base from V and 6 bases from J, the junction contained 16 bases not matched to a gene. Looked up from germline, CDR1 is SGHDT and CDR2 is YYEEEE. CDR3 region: CASSLLRASGRDSANEQFF. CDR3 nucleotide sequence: TGTGCCAGCAGCTTGCTTAGGGCTAGCGGGAGAGATTCGGCCAATGAGCAGTTCTTC.

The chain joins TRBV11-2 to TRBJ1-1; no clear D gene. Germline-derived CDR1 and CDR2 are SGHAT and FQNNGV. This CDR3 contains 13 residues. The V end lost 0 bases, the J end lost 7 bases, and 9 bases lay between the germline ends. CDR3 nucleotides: TGTGCCAGCAGCTTAGATATCACGGGTGAAGCTTTCTTT. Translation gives CASSLDITGEAFF.

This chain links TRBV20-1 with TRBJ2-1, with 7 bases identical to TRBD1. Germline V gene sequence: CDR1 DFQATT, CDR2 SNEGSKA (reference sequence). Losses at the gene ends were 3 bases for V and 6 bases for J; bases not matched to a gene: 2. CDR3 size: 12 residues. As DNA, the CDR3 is TGCAGTGCTAGTACAGGGGTCAATGAGCAGTTCTTC. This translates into CSASTGVNEQFF.

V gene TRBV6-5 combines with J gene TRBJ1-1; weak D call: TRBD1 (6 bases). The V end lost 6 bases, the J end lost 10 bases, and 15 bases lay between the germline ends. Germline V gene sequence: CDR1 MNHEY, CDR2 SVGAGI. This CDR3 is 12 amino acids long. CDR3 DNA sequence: TGTGCCAGCAGCTTAAGCGGGGGGCGAGCTTTCTTT. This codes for CASSLSGGRAFF.

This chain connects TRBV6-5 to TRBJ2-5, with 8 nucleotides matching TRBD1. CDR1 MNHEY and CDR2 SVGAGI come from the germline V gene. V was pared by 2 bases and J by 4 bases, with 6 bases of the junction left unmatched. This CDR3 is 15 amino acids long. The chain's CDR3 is CASSYGQGGGETQYF. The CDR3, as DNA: TGTGCCAGCAGTTACGGACAGGGAGGAGGAGAGACCCAGTACTTC.

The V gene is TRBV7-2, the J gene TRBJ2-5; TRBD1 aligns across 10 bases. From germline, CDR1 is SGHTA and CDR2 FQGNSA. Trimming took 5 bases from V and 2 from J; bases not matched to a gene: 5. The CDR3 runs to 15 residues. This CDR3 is CASSRTGGIQETQYF. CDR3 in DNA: TGTGCCAGCAGCCGGACAGGGGGTATTCAAGAGACCCAGTACTTC.

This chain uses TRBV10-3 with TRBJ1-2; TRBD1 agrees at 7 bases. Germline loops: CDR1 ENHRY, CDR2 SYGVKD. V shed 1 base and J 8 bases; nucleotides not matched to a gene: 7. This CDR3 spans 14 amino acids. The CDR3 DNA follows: TGTGCCATCAGTGAGTACATGACAGGGAAGGGCTACACCTTC. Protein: CAISEYMTGKGYTF.

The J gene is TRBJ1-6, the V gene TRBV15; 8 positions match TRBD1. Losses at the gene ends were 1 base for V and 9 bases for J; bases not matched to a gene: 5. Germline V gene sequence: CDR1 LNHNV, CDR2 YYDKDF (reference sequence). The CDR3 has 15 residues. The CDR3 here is CATSRGQGASSPLHF. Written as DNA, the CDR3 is TGTGCCACCAGCAGAGGGCAGGGGGCATCTTCACCCCTCCACTTT.

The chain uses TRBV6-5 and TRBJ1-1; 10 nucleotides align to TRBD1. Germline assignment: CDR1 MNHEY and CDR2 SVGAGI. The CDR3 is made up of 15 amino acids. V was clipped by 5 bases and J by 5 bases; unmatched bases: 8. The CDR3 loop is CASSRLTGGGTEAFF. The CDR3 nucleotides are TGTGCCAGCAGTCGCCTGACAGGGGGCGGAACTGAAGCTTTCTTT.

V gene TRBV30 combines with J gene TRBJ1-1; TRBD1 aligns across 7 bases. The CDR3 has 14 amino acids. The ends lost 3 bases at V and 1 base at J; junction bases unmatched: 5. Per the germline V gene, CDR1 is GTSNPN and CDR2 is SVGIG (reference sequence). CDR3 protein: CAWSTGVPNTEAFF. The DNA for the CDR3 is TGTGCCTGGAGCACAGGGGTACCGAACACTGAAGCTTTCTTT.